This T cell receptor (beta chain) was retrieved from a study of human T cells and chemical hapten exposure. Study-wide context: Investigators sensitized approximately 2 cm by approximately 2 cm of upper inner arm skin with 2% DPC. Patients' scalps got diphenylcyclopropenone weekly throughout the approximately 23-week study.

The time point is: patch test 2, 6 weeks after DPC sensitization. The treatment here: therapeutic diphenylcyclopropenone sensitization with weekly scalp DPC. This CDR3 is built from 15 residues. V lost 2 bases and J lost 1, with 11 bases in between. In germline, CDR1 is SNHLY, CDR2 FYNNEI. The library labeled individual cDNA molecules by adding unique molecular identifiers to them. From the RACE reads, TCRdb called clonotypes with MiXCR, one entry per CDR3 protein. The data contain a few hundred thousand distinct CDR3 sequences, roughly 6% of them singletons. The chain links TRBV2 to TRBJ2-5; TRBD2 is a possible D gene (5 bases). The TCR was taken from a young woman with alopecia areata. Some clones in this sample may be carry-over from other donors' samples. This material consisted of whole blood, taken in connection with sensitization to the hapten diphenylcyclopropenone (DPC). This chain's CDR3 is CASSEWRTVQETQYF. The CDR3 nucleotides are TGTGCCAGCAGTGAATGGAGGACGGTCCAAGAGACCCAGTACTTC.